This T cell receptor beta chain originates from a study of blood T cell repertoires in COVID-19. Study-wide background: Some COVID-19 samples were acute and others convalescent; all came from the United States, Italy and Spain. Sample material is recorded as cDNA or gDNA derived from T cells, B-cell-depleted T cells, or PBMCs.

The ends lost 0 bases at V and 4 bases at J; junction bases unmatched: 15. The CDR3 totals 18 residues. CDR1 SGDLS and CDR2 YYNGEE come from the germline V gene. In the authors' methods: Estimation of nucleated cell counts was performed using reference gene primer amplification. Using immunoSEQ multiplex PCR, the repertoire was profiled, and TCRdb retains in-frame clones only, with some absent. The D gene and trimming were derived from the DNA, and the V and J assignments and clone size from that table. Of approximately 290,000 clones in the sample, around 89% are singletons; the top ten hold about 12%.

The receptor was isolated from a woman aged 60-75 years with acute or convalescent COVID-19. The rearrangement joins TRBV9 to TRBJ1-2; TRBD1 matches at 7 bases. What was sequenced was peripheral blood. The CDR3, as DNA: TGTGCCAGCAGCGTAGCTACTGGGGCAGGGGGAGCGGGCTATGGCTACACCTTC. Its translation is CASSVATGAGGAGYGYTF. The full variable domain, its missing parts supplied by reference TRBV9 and TRBJ1-2, is DSGVTQTPKHLITATGQRVTLRCSPRSGDLSVYWYQQSLDQGLQFLIQYYNGEERAKGNILERFSAQQFPDLHSELNLSSLELGDSALYFCASSVATGAGGAGYGYTFGSGTRLTVV.